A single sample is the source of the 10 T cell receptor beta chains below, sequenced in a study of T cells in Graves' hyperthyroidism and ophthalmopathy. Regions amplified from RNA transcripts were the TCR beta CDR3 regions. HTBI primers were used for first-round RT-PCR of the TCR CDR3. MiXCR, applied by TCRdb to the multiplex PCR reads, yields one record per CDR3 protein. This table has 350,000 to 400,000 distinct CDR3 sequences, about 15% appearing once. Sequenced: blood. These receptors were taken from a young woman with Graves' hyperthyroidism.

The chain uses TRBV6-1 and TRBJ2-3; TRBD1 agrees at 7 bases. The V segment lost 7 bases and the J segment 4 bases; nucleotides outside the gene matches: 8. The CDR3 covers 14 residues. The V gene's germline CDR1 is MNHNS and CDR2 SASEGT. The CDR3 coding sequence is TGTGCCAGCAAAATCTCCGACAGGGCAGATACGCAGTATTTT. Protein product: CASKISDRADTQYF.

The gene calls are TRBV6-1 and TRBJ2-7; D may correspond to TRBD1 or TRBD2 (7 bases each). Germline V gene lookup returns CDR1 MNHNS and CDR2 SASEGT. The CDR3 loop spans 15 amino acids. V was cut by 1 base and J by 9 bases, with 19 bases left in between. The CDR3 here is CASSEGTRGRVGQYF. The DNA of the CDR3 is TGTGCCAGCAGTGAAGGGACTAGGGGGCGAGTAGGGCAGTACTTC.

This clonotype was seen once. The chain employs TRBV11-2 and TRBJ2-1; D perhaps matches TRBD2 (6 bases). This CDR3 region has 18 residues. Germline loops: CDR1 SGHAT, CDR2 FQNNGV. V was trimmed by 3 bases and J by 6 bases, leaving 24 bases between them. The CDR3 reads CASSFLGDRGRRGNEQFF. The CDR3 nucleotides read TGTGCCAGCAGCTTCTTAGGGGATCGGGGGAGAAGGGGCAATGAGCAGTTCTTC.

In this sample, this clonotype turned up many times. The CDR3 here is CASSLTGNTEAFF. The CDR3 DNA is TGTGCCAGCAGCTTGACGGGGAACACTGAAGCTTTCTTT. This chain joins TRBV12-3 or TRBV12-4 and TRBJ1-1; D is uncertain. V lost 6 bases and J lost 1, with 9 bases in between. CDR3 length equals 13 residues.

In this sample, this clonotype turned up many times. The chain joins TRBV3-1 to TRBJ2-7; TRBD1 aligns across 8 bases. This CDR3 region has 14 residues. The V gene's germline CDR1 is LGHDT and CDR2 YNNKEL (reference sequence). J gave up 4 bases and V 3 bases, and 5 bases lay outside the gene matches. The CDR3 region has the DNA TGTGCCAGCAGCCACCCGGGACAGGTGTACGAGCAGTACTTC. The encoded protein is CASSHPGQVYEQYF.

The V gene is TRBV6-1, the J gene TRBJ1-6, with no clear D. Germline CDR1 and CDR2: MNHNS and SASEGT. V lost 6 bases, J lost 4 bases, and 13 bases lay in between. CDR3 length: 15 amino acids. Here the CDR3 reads CASSEWAQYNSPLHF. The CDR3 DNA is TGTGCCAGCAGCGAATGGGCCCAGTATAATTCACCCCTCCACTTT.

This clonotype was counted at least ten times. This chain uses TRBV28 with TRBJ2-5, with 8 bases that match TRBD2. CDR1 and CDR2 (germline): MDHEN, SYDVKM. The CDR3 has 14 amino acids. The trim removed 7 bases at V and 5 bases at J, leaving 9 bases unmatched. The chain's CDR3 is CASNPPGGEETQYF. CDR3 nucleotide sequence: TGTGCCAGCAACCCGCCCGGGGGGGAGGAGACCCAGTACTTC.

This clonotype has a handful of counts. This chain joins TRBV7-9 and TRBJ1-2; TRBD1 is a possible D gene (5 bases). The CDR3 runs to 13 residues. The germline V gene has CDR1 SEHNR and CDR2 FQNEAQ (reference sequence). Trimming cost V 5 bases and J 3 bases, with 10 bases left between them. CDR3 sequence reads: CASSGREDYGYTF. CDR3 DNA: TGTGCCAGCAGCGGCAGGGAGGACTATGGCTACACCTTC.

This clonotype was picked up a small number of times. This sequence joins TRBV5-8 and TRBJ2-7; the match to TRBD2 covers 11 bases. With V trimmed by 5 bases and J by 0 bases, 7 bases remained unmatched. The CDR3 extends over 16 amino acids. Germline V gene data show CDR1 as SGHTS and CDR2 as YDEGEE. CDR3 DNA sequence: TGTGCCAGCAGTCATAAGACTAGCGGGGCCTCCTACGAGCAGTACTTC. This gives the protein CASSHKTSGASYEQYF.

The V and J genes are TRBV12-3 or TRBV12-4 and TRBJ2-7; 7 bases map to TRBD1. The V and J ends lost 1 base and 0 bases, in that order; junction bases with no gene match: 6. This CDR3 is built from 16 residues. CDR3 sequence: CASSLDGAGGSYEQYF. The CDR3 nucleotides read TGTGCCAGCAGTTTAGATGGGGCAGGGGGCTCCTACGAGCAGTACTTC.